Sequencing of this TCR beta chain was carried out in a study of OX40 agonist ivuxolimab in advanced cancers. Background on the study: While on treatment, patients had intravenous ivuxolimab at 0.01 to 10 mg/kg every 2 weeks.

Patients were ineligible given autoimmune disease history or systemic immunosuppression. This CDR3 spans 15 amino acids. In germline, CDR1 is MNHEY, CDR2 SVGAGI. J lost 2 bases, V lost 4 bases, and 6 bases had no gene match. Only in-frame clones appear in the TCRdb table, and some are missing; sequencing was by immunoSEQ multiplex PCR. The repertoire has about 78,000 clones, 84% of them found once; the top ten carry over 2%. The study, taken as a whole, reports: Among the nonresponders, some also had low normalized T-cell clonal expansion.

Concerning this clone: The antigen is unknown.

V usage is TRBV6-5 and J usage is TRBJ2-7; 9 nucleotides align to TRBD1. The sequence was obtained from an adult with an advanced solid tumor such as melanoma, head and neck, liver or kidney cancer. This specimen consisted of CD4+ or CD8+ T cells sorted from blood, obtained in a trial of the OX40 agonist ivuxolimab. The DNA of the CDR3 is TGTGCCAGCAGTTCCCTCGGGACAGGGACCTACGAGCAGTACTTC. Protein product: CASSSLGTGTYEQYF.